This TCR beta chain was sequenced in a study of identical twins (dated by TCRdb to 2016 to 2017). With regard to the full study: To test whether fetal clonotypes persist, the study used deep sequencing on TCR alpha and beta repertoires from monozygotic twins, unrelated adults of various ages, and cord blood. To rule out contamination, replicate twin experiments were performed at different times with different library preparation protocols.

In this sample, this clonotype turned up a few times. Its cognate antigen has yet to be identified. Base qualities are not provided; no much larger clone lies one nucleotide away. The library was produced with 5' RACE. TCRdb names Illumina HiSeq 2000 as the instrument used. A universal primer binding site was introduced by template switching, and a unique molecular identifier was present in the final cDNA, enabling accurate counting of TCR cDNA molecules. First-strand cDNA for TCR alpha and beta chains was synthesized from specific primers in the conserved constant-segment region. To control for contamination, every cDNA library was double barcoded, receiving both a SMART-Mk sample barcode and Illumina barcodes. TruSeq adapter sequences along with Illumina sample barcodes were introduced in two successive PCR steps. The Illumina HiSeq platform was used with custom primers to sequence TCR alpha and beta cDNA libraries. Per the original workflow: Raw reads were processed with MiGEC to extract unique molecular identifiers, and MiXCR was used to determine CDR3 positions. For each individual, recombination models were inferred using an EM algorithm with the repgenHMM and IGoR tools. Shared clonotypes were analyzed with the tcR package in R, and sharing was normalized by the product of cloneset sizes. Out-of-frame nonproductive sequences were analyzed to study raw recombination free of thymic and clonal selection effects. TCRdb itself trimmed the public reads at Q25 with fastp, ran MiXCR and retained productive beta chains. Rows with a matching CDR3 protein are joined into one entry that keeps the most common DNA and genes. These V and J calls originate from TCRdb's pipeline instead of the authors' own analysis. This sample lists about 340,000 distinct CDR3 sequences; 10% to 15% were detected once. The top ten clones comprise around 7.8% of the sample.

V trim: 6 bases; J trim: 5 bases; unmatched bases: 6. From the cysteine through the phenylalanine, the CDR3 covers 14 amino acids. Solely the CDR3 DNA is kept, with 42 bases framed from the first base. The CDR1 and CDR2 encoded by the germline V gene are MDHEN and SYDVKM. The paper's findings and limits, for the study overall: Fewer insertions were carried by abundant cord blood beta clonotypes, a similar but weaker trend appeared in young adult naive repertoires, and no such trend appeared in memory repertoires. Because the same donors could not be followed over many years, the conclusions depended on cross-sectional statistical analysis. In monozygotic twins, out-of-frame TCR alpha sharing was systematically underestimated by recombination models, although the models agreed with sharing between unrelated individuals. Excess twin sharing in beta out-of-frame sequences was weaker because fewer shared sequences lowered the signal-to-noise ratio. Zero-insertion analyses could be partly confounded by invariant T cells such as MAIT and iNKT, though diverse VJ usage argued against such confounding for most clonotypes. Compared with coincidental sharing between unrelated individuals, out-of-frame TCR alpha sequences shared between twins had an excess of sequences with low generation probability.

Every donor was a healthy Caucasian. The twin cohort consisted of three pairs of female monozygotic twins, all aged roughly 18 to 29 years. Positive isolation kits from Invitrogen were used to isolate CD4+ and CD8+ T cell populations. The same sample was also used in a study of yellow fever vaccine responses in identical twins. As described in the second report: The authors reported that the T cell response to vaccination in identical twins appeared partly convergent and partly personalized. Focusing on identical twins, the study followed the T cell clones that responded to the vaccine, and did so with precision.

Sequenced material: CD8+ T cells sorted from blood. The chain is made from TRBV28 and TRBJ1-1; TRBD1 fits 10 bases in the junction. The receptor's source is a woman between 18 and 29 years old in good health. CDR3 sequence: CASRRTGGGTEAFF. The DNA sequence follows: TGTGCCAGCAGACGGACAGGGGGTGGTACTGAAGCTTTCTTT.